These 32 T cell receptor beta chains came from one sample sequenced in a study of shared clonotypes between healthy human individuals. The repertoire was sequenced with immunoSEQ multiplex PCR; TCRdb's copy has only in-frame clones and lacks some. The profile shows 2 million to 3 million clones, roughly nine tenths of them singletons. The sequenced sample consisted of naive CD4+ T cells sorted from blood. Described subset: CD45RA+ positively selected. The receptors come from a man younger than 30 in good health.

This CDR3 is CASSWGTSGEQYF. Here the CDR3 DNA reads TGCGCCAGCAGCTGGGGGACCTCGGGCGAGCAGTACTTC. This chain joins TRBV5-1 and TRBJ2-7; TRBD1 or TRBD2 may be the D gene (5 bases each). CDR1 and CDR2 (germline): SGHRS, YFSETQ. V dropped 3 bases and J dropped 6 bases, with 13 bases sitting between them. The CDR3 spans 13 residues.

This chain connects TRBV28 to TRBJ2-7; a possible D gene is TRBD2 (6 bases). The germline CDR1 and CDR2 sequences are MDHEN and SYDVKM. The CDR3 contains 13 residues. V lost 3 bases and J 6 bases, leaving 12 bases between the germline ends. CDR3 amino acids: CASSFWAGGEQYF. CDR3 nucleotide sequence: TGTGCCAGCAGTTTTTGGGCCGGGGGCGAGCAGTACTTC.

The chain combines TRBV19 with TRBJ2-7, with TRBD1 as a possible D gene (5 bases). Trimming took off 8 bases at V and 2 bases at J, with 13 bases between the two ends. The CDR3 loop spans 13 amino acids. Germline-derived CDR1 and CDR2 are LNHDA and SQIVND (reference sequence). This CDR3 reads CASSGGAAYEQYF. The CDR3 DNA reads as TGTGCCAGTTCGGGTGGGGCCGCCTACGAGCAGTACTTC. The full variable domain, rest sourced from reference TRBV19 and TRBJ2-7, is DGGITQSPKYLFRKEGQNVTLSCEQNLNHDAMYWYRQDPGQGLRLIYYSQIVNDFQKGDIAEGYSVSREKKESFPLTVTSAQKNPTAFYLCASSGGAAYEQYFGPGTRLTVT.

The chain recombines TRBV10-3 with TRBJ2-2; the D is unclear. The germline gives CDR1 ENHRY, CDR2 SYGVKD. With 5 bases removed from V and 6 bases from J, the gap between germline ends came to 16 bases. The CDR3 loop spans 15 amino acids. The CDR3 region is CAISSSLSGAGELFF. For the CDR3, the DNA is TGTGCCATCAGTAGCTCGCTTAGTGGGGCCGGGGAGCTGTTTTTT.

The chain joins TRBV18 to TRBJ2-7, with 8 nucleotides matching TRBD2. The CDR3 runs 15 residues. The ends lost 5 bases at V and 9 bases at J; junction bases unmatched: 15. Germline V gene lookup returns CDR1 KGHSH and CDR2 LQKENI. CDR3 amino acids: CASSTSGGSTGGQYF. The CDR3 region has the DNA TGTGCCAGCTCAACGAGCGGGGGAAGCACAGGAGGGCAGTACTTC.

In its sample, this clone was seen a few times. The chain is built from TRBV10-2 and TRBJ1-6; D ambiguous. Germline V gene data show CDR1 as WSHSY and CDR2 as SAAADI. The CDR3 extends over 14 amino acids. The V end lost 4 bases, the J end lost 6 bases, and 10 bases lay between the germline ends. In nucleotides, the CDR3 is TGCGCCAGCAGTGTGGAGGGAAGTAATTCACCCCTCCACTTT. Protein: CASSVEGSNSPLHF.

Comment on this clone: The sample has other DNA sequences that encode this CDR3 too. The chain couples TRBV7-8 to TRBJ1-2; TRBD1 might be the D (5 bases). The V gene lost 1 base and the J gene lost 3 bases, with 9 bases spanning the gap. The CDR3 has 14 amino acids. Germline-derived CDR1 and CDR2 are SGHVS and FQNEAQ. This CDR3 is CASSLGGLDYGYTF. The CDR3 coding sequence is TGTGCCAGCAGCTTAGGGGGCTTGGACTATGGCTACACCTTC.

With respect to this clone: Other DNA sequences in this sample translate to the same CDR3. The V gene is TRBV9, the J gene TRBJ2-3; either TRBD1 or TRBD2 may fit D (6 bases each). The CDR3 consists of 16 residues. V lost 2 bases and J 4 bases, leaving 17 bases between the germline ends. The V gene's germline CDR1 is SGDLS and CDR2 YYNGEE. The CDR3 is CASSVGGSSGADTQYF. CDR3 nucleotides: TGTGCCAGCAGCGTCGGGGGATCCTCAGGGGCAGATACGCAGTATTTT.

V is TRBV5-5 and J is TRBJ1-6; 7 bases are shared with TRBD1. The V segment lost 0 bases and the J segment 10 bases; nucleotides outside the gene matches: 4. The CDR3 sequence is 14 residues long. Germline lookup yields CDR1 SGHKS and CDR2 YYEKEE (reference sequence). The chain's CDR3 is CASSLVQGQSPLHF. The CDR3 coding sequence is TGTGCCAGCAGCTTGGTACAGGGGCAATCACCCCTCCACTTT. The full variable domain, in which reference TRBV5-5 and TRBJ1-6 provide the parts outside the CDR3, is DAGVTQSPTHLIKTRGQQVTLRCSPISGHKSVSWYQQVLGQGPQFIFQYYEKEERGRGNFPDRFSARQFPNYSSELNVNALLLGDSALYLCASSLVQGQSPLHFGNGTRLTVT.

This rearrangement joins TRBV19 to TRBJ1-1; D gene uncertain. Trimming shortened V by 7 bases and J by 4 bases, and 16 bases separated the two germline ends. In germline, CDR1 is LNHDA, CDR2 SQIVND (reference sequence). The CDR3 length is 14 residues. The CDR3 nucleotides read TGTGCCAGTACCCCCGATGGGGTGGGCACTGAAGCTTTCTTT. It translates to CASTPDGVGTEAFF.

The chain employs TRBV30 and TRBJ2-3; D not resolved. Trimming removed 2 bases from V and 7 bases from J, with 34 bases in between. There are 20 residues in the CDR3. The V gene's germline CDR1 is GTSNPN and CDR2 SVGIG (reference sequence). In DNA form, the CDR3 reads TGTGCCTGGAGTTGGACGGGTAGCCACTACTCACCTGGCTTAATATATACGCAGTATTTT. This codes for CAWSWTGSHYSPGLIYTQYF.

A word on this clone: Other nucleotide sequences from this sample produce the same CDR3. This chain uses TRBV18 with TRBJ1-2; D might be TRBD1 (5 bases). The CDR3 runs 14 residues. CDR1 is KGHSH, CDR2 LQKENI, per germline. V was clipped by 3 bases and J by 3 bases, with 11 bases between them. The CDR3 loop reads CASSPGQGDYGYTF. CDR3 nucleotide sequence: TGTGCCAGCTCACCTGGGCAGGGCGACTATGGCTACACCTTC.

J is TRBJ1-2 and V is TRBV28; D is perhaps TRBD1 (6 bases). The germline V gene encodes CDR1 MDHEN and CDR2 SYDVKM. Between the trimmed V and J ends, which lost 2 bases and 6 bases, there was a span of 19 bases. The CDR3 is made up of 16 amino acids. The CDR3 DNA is TGTGCCAGCAGTTTACCCCTCTGGAGGGGGGAAAATGGCTACACCTTC. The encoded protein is CASSLPLWRGENGYTF.

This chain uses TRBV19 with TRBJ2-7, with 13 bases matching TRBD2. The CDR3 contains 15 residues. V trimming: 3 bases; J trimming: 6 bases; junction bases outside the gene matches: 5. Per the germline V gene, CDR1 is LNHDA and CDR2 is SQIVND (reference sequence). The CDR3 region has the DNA TGTGCCAGTAGTATCGGACTAGCGGGAGCGGCCGAGCAGTACTTC. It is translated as CASSIGLAGAAEQYF. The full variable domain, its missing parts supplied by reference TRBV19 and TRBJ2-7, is DGGITQSPKYLFRKEGQNVTLSCEQNLNHDAMYWYRQDPGQGLRLIYYSQIVNDFQKGDIAEGYSVSREKKESFPLTVTSAQKNPTAFYLCASSIGLAGAAEQYFGPGTRLTVT.

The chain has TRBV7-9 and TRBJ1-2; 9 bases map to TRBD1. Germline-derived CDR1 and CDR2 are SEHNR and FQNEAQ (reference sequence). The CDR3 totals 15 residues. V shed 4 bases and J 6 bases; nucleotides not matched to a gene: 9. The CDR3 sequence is CASSSWDRAGDGYTF. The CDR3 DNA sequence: TGTGCCAGCAGCTCCTGGGACAGGGCAGGGGATGGCTACACCTTC.

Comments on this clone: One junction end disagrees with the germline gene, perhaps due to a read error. DNA of the CDR3: TGTGCCATCAGTGCCGTCCAAGAGACCCAGTACTTC. Translated, it gives CAISAVQETQYF. The gene calls are TRBV6-5 and TRBJ2-5; D is undetermined. The CDR3 is made up of 12 amino acids. Per the germline V gene, CDR1 is MNHEY and CDR2 is SVGAGI.

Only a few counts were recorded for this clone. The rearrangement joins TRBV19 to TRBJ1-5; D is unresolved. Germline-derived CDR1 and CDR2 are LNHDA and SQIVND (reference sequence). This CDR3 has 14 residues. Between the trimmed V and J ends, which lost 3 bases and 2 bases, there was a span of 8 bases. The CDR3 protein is CASSIRPGNQPQHF. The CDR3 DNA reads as TGTGCCAGTAGTATCCGACCCGGCAATCAGCCCCAGCATTTT.

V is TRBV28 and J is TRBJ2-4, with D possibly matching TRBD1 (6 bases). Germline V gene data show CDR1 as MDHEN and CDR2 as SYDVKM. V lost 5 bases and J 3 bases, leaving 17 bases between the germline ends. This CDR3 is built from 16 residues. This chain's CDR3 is CASSPTGLFYKNIQYF. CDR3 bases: TGTGCCAGCAGTCCGACAGGCCTATTTTACAAAAACATTCAGTACTTC.

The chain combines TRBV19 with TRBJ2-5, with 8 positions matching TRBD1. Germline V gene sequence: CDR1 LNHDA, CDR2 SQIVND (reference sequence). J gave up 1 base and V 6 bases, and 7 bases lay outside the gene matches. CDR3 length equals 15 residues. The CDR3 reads CASSLQGAAQETQYF. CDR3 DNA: TGTGCCAGTAGCCTTCAGGGGGCTGCCCAAGAGACCCAGTACTTC. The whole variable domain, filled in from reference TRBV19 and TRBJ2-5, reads DGGITQSPKYLFRKEGQNVTLSCEQNLNHDAMYWYRQDPGQGLRLIYYSQIVNDFQKGDIAEGYSVSREKKESFPLTVTSAQKNPTAFYLCASSLQGAAQETQYFGPGTRLLVL.

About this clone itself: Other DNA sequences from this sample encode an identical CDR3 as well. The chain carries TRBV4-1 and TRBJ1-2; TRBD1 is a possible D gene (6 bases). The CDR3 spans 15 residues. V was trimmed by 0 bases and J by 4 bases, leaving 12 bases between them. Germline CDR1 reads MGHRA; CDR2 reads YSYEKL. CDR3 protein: CASSQDQQGRYGYTF. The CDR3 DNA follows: TGCGCCAGCAGCCAAGATCAACAGGGCCGCTATGGCTACACCTTC.

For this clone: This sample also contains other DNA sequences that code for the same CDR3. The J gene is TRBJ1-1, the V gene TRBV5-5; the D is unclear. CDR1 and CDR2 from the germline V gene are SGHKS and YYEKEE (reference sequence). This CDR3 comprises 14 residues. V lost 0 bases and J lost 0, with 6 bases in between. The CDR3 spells CASSLDRLNTEAFF. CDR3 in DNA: TGTGCCAGCAGCTTGGACAGACTGAACACTGAAGCTTTCTTT.

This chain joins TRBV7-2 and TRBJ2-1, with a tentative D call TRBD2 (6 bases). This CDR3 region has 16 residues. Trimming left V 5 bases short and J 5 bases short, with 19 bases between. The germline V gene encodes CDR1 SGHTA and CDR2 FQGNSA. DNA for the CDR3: TGTGCCAGCAGCCCCCCCGGGACTTATTCTCACAATGAGCAGTTCTTC. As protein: CASSPPGTYSHNEQFF.

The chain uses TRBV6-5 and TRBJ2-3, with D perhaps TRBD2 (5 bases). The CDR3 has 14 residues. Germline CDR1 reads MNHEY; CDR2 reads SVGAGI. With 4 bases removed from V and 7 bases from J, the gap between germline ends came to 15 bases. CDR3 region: CASSLPEGSYTQYF. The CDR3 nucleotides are TGTGCCAGCAGTTTGCCCGAGGGATCTTATACGCAGTATTTT.

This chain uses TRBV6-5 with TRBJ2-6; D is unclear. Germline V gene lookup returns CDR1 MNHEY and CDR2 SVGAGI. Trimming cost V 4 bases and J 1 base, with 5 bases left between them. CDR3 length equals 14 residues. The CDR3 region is CASSFDSGANVLTF. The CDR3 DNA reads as TGTGCCAGCAGTTTCGATTCTGGGGCCAACGTCCTGACTTTC.

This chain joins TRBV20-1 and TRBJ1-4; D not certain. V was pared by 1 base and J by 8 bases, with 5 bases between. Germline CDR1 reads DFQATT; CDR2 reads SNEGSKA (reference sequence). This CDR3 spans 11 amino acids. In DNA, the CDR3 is TGCAGTGCTAGAGTCAGGGAAAAACTGTTTTTT. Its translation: CSARVREKLFF.

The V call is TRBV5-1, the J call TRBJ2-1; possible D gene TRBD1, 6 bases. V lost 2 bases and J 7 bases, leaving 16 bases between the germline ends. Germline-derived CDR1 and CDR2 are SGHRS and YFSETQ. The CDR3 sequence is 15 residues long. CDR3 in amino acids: CASSFTGSNLNEQFF. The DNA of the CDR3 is TGCGCCAGCAGCTTTACAGGGAGTAATTTGAATGAGCAGTTCTTC.

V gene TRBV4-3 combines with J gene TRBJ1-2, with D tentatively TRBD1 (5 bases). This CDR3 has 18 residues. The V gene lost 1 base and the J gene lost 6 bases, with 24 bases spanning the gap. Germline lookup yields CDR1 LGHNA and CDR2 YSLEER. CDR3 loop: CASSQGEILDPGPNGYTF. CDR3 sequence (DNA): TGCGCCAGCAGCCAAGGGGAAATATTAGACCCGGGGCCAAATGGCTACACCTTC.

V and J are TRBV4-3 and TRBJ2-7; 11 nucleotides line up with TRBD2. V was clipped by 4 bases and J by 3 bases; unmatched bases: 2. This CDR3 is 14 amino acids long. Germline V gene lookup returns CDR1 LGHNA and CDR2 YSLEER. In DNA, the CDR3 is TGCGCCAGCAGCCTGGGACTAGCGGACTACGAGCAGTACTTC. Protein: CASSLGLADYEQYF.

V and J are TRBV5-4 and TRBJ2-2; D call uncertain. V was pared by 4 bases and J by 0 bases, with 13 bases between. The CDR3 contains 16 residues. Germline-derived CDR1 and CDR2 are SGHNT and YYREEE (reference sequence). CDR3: CASSLPDRPNTGELFF. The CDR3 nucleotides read TGTGCCAGCAGCCTCCCTGACCGCCCGAACACCGGGGAGCTGTTTTTT.

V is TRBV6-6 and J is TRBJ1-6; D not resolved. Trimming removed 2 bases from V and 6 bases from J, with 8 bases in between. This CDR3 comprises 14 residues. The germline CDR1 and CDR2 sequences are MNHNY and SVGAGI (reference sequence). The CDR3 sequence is CASSYVPPNSPLHF. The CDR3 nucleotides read TGTGCCAGCAGTTACGTCCCTCCTAATTCACCCCTCCACTTT.

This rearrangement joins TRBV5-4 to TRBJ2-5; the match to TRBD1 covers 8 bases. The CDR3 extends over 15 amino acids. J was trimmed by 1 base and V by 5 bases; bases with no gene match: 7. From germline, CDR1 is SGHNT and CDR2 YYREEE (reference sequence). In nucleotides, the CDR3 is TGTGCCAGCAGATATCAACAGGGGGTCCAAGAGACCCAGTACTTC. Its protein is CASRYQQGVQETQYF.

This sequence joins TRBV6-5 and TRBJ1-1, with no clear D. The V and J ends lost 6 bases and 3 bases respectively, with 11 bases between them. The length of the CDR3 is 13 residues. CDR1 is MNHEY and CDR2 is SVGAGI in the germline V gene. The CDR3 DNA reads TGTGCCAGCAGATCCCTGGGAGACACTGAAGCTTTCTTT. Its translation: CASRSLGDTEAFF.